The rows below give T cell receptor beta chains drawn from one sample of a study of vaccination effects on CD4 cells after COVID-19. Using immunoSEQ multiplex PCR, the repertoire was profiled, and TCRdb retains in-frame clones only, with some absent. The sample includes 17,000 or so clones, approximately 74% of them seen just once. No cognate antigen is known for these TCRs. This sample comprised CD4+ T cells from PBMCs cultured with SARS-CoV-2 spike peptides, obtained before COVID-19 vaccination. These receptors originate from a human donor who had a prior SARS-CoV-2 infection. The CDR3 runs from the conserved cysteine through the conserved F or W. Fields, in order: clone size, D gene, J gene, V gene, CDR3 protein, CDR3 DNA. D genes are given only for firm matches. Clone size is given for some rows only: seen once, a few or many times, or a class if the clone is expanded.

>.|TRBD2|TRBJ2-5|TRBV18
CASSTWGLAEETQYF
TGTGCCAGCTCAACCTGGGGACTAGCGGAAGAGACCCAGTACTTC
>once|TRBD1|TRBJ1-3|TRBV9
CASSVEGARGNTIYF
TGTGCCAGCAGCGTAGAGGGGGCGCGGGGAAACACCATATATTTT
>.|.|TRBJ2-4|TRBV28
CASSFGGSKNIQYF
TGTGCCAGCAGTTTCGGAGGGTCCAAAAACATTCAGTACTTC
>.|.|TRBJ1-5|TRBV6-2/TRBV6-3
CASSQTYSNQPQHF
TGTGCCAGCAGCCAAACATATAGCAATCAGCCCCAGCATTTT
>.|TRBD2|TRBJ2-7|TRBV5-1
CASSRSGSGYEQYF
TGCGCCAGCAGCCGGAGCGGGAGCGGCTACGAGCAGTACTTC
>.|.|TRBJ1-4|TRBV19
CASSHRGAFNEKLFF
TGTGCCAGTAGCCATCGGGGAGCCTTTAACGAAAAACTGTTTTTT
>.|TRBD1|TRBJ1-6|TRBV2
CASGTGGSPLHF
TGTGCCAGCGGGACAGGGGGATCACCCCTCCACTTT
>few|.|TRBJ1-1|TRBV5-1
CASSLAVSTNTEAFF
TGCGCCAGCAGCTTGGCCGTGTCGACCAACACTGAAGCTTTCTTT
>once|.|TRBJ2-5|TRBV7-2
CASSLSGPGGETQYF
TGTGCCAGCAGCTTATCCGGCCCCGGCGGGGAGACCCAGTACTTC
>.|TRBD1|TRBJ2-3|TRBV3-1/TRBV3-2
CASSQTGTGGADTQYF
TGTGCCAGCAGCCAAACCGGGACAGGGGGAGCAGATACGCAGTATTTT
>once|TRBD1|TRBJ1-2|TRBV7-9
CASRTWDRGYGYTF
TGTGCCAGCAGGACTTGGGACAGGGGATATGGCTACACCTTC
>once|.|TRBJ1-5|TRBV2
CASSKGTDQPQHF
TGTGCCAGCAGTAAAGGGACGGATCAGCCCCAGCATTTT
>once|TRBD1|TRBJ1-2|TRBV7-3
CASSPSTGTADGYTF
TGTGCCAGCAGCCCGAGTACCGGGACAGCAGATGGCTACACCTTC
>.|TRBD2|TRBJ2-2|TRBV27
CASRISGSRITGELFF
TGTGCCAGCAGGATTAGCGGGAGTCGTATCACCGGGGAGCTGTTTTTT
>.|.|TRBJ1-5|TRBV6-2/TRBV6-3
CASSYLDSNQPQHF
TGTGCCAGCAGTTACTTAGATAGCAATCAGCCCCAGCATTTT
>.|TRBD2|TRBJ2-5|TRBV10-3
CAISESMAASGSGETQYF
TGTGCCATCAGTGAGTCGATGGCGGCTAGCGGGAGTGGGGAGACCCAGTACTTC
>.|TRBD2|TRBJ2-5|TRBV30
CAWRLSGGETQYF
TGTGCCTGGAGACTAAGCGGGGGTGAGACCCAGTACTTC
>once|.|TRBJ1-2|TRBV6-4
CASTQTVYGYTF
TGTGCCAGCACCCAGACAGTCTATGGCTACACCTTC
>.|.|TRBJ1-4|TRBV18
CASSPPGRRENEKLFF
TGTGCCAGCTCACCCCCCGGCAGGCGGGAAAATGAAAAACTGTTTTTT
>.|TRBD1|TRBJ1-4|TRBV30
CAWETGDEKLFF
TGTGCCTGGGAGACAGGGGATGAAAAACTGTTTTTT
>.|.|TRBJ2-7|TRBV20-1
CSVPGDYEQYF
TGCAGTGTCCCAGGGGATTACGAGCAGTACTTC
>.|.|TRBJ1-3|TRBV3-1/TRBV3-2
CASSQGQASGNTIYF
TGTGCCAGCAGCCAAGGTCAGGCCTCTGGAAACACCATATATTTT
>.|.|TRBJ1-4|TRBV3-1/TRBV3-2
CASNVRGGVEKLFF
TGTGCCAGCAACGTCAGGGGCGGCGTTGAAAAACTGTTTTTT
>.|TRBD1|TRBJ1-4|TRBV10-2
CASSGAGGANEKLFF
TGCGCCAGCAGTGGGGCAGGGGGGGCTAATGAAAAACTGTTTTTT
>few|TRBD1|TRBJ2-7|TRBV5-1
CASSSQGSSYEQYF
TGCGCCAGCAGCTCACAGGGGAGTTCCTACGAGCAGTACTTC
>few|.|TRBJ1-1|TRBV7-2
CASLGNTEAFF
TGTGCCTCGCTCGGGAACACTGAAGCTTTCTTT
>.|.|TRBJ2-1|TRBV11-3
CASSLRTWREQFF
TGTGCCAGCAGCTTACGGACTTGGAGGGAGCAGTTCTTC
>few|TRBD2|TRBJ2-7|TRBV6-5
CASSSAGVGEQYF
TGTGCCAGCAGTTCAGCGGGGGTAGGCGAGCAGTACTTC
>few|.|TRBJ1-1|TRBV7-2
CASSLSGVGNTEAFF
TGTGCCAGCAGCTTATCAGGGGTGGGAAACACTGAAGCTTTCTTT